These T cell receptor beta chains were read from a single sample in a study of cytomegalovirus exposure and HLA in healthy donors. Only in-frame clones appear in the TCRdb table, and some are missing; sequencing was by immunoSEQ multiplex PCR. The data hold 100,000 to 150,000 clones, with around 73% observed a single time. Sequenced material: PBMCs. The receptor source for this set is a female donor in good health and CMV-seronegative. CDR3s include the opening cysteine and the closing phenylalanine or tryptophan. Each record gives: clone size, D gene, V gene, J gene, CDR3 length, CDR3 DNA, CDR3 protein. The D gene is left open where the match is weak. Clone size, where shown, is once, few, many, or a class for clones that have expanded.

size: once
D: .
V: TRBV19
J: TRBJ2-3
length: 14
DNA: TGTGCCAGTATTGGACGGGACACAAGGGATACGCAGTATTTT
CDR3: CASIGRDTRDTQYF

size: .
D: TRBD1
V: TRBV7-2
J: TRBJ2-2
length: 15
DNA: TGTGCCAGCAGCCAATCGACAGGGGGGCATGGGGAGCTGTTTTTT
CDR3: CASSQSTGGHGELFF

size: .
D: .
V: TRBV9
J: TRBJ1-3
length: 14
DNA: TGTGCCAGCAGCGTAGATCGGGCTGGAAACACCATATATTTT
CDR3: CASSVDRAGNTIYF

size: .
D: TRBD1
V: TRBV2
J: TRBJ2-4
length: 13
DNA: TGTGCCAGCAGTGATGACAGGGTTTCCAGTCAGTACTTC
CDR3: CASSDDRVSSQYF

size: .
D: .
V: TRBV7-2
J: TRBJ2-3
length: 12
DNA: TGTGCCAGCAGCTGGAACACAGATACGCGGTATTTT
CDR3: CASSWNTDTRYF

size: few
D: .
V: TRBV6-1
J: TRBJ2-7
length: 14
DNA: TGTGCCAGCAGTCCCAGAGGAGCGTCCTACGAGCAGTACTTC
CDR3: CASSPRGASYEQYF

size: .
D: .
V: TRBV28
J: TRBJ1-1
length: 14
DNA: TGTGCCAGCAGAATCAATCAGGGGAGCACTGAAGCTTTCTTT
CDR3: CASRINQGSTEAFF

size: .
D: TRBD1
V: TRBV7-9
J: TRBJ1-5
length: 14
DNA: TGTGCCAGCAGCGCAGGGGGAACAGGTCAGCCCCAGCATTTT
CDR3: CASSAGGTGQPQHF

size: .
D: .
V: TRBV19
J: TRBJ1-2
length: 12
DNA: TGTGCCAGTAATGGGAGGGCTCGCGGCTACACCTTC
CDR3: CASNGRARGYTF

size: .
D: .
V: TRBV29-1
J: TRBJ2-1
length: 13
DNA: TGCAGCGTTGACCGGGACAAAAACAATGAGCAGTTCTTC
CDR3: CSVDRDKNNEQFF

size: .
D: .
V: TRBV2
J: TRBJ1-5
length: 14
DNA: TGTGCCAGCAGTGTACGGGGAGGCAATCAGCCCCAGCATTTT
CDR3: CASSVRGGNQPQHF

size: few
D: .
V: TRBV4-3
J: TRBJ2-3
length: 18
DNA: TGCGCCAGCAGCCCCCTAATAACGGGTATTTCTAGCACAGATACGCAGTATTTT
CDR3: CASSPLITGISSTDTQYF

size: .
D: .
V: TRBV6-1
J: TRBJ1-2
length: 13
DNA: TGTGCCAGCAGTGAAGTTCGAGGGCTTGGCTACACCTTC
CDR3: CASSEVRGLGYTF

size: .
D: .
V: TRBV4-1
J: TRBJ2-2
length: 16
DNA: TGCGCCAGCAGCCAAGATTCCGGGACGAACACCGGGGAGCTGTTTTTT
CDR3: CASSQDSGTNTGELFF

size: few
D: TRBD2
V: TRBV5-1
J: TRBJ2-5
length: 13
DNA: TGCGCCAGCAGCTTGGCCGGGGGGGAGACCCAGTACTTC
CDR3: CASSLAGGETQYF

size: .
D: .
V: TRBV27
J: TRBJ2-2
length: 15
DNA: TGTGCCAGCAGTTTGGTGGGCGCGGGGACCGGGGAGCTGTTTTTT
CDR3: CASSLVGAGTGELFF

size: .
D: .
V: TRBV21-1
J: TRBJ2-3
length: 16
DNA: TGTGCCAGCAGCCCAAAGTGGCACAGGGACACAGATACGCAGTATTTT
CDR3: CASSPKWHRDTDTQYF

size: few
D: TRBD1
V: TRBV6-1
J: TRBJ1-6
length: 15
DNA: TGTGCCAGCAGCAGGGACAGGGGCGAAGGTTCACCCCTCCACTTT
CDR3: CASSRDRGEGSPLHF

size: .
D: .
V: TRBV5-6
J: TRBJ2-5
length: 14
DNA: TGTGCCAGCACCCGAACACCAGGGGTAGAGACCCAGTACTTC
CDR3: CASTRTPGVETQYF

size: .
D: TRBD2
V: TRBV11-2
J: TRBJ2-6
length: 16
DNA: TGTGCCAGCAGCTTAACGGGGGGATCTGGGGCCAACGTCCTGACTTTC
CDR3: CASSLTGGSGANVLTF

size: .
D: .
V: TRBV28
J: TRBJ1-5
length: 13
DNA: TGTGCCAGCAGTCCCAACGGGAATCAGCCCCAGCATTTT
CDR3: CASSPNGNQPQHF

size: .
D: TRBD2
V: TRBV11-3
J: TRBJ2-3
length: 16
DNA: TGTGCCAGCAGCGATAGGCCCGGGACTAATTCAGATACGCAGTATTTT
CDR3: CASSDRPGTNSDTQYF

size: .
D: TRBD1
V: TRBV29-1
J: TRBJ2-7
length: 14
DNA: TGCAGCGTTGAAATTATGGGACAGGGGACCGAGCAGTACTTC
CDR3: CSVEIMGQGTEQYF

size: .
D: TRBD2
V: TRBV7-3
J: TRBJ2-1
length: 16
DNA: TGTGCCAGCAGGTACCGGGGGACTAGCGGATACAATGAGCAGTTCTTC
CDR3: CASRYRGTSGYNEQFF

size: few
D: TRBD2
V: TRBV18
J: TRBJ2-5
length: 14
DNA: TGTGCCAGCTCACCGACTAGCGGCCAAGAGACCCAGTACTTC
CDR3: CASSPTSGQETQYF

size: .
D: TRBD2
V: TRBV15
J: TRBJ2-7
length: 14
DNA: TGTGCCACCAGCACGACTAGCGACTCCTACGAGCAGTACTTC
CDR3: CATSTTSDSYEQYF

size: .
D: TRBD2
V: TRBV5-4
J: TRBJ2-1
length: 17
DNA: TGTGCCAGCAGCCTCCTTGGGGCTAGCGGGAGTTCTTATGAGCAGTTCTTC
CDR3: CASSLLGASGSSYEQFF

size: .
D: .
V: TRBV12-2
J: TRBJ1-5
length: 15
DNA: TGTGCAAGTCGCTTAGGGGACAGTAGCAATCAGCCCCAGCATTTT
CDR3: CASRLGDSSNQPQHF

size: .
D: .
V: TRBV29-1
J: TRBJ1-2
length: 12
DNA: TGCAGCGCCCAGAGGGATTTGGTGGGCTACACCTTC
CDR3: CSAQRDLVGYTF

size: .
D: TRBD1
V: TRBV5-1
J: TRBJ1-1
length: 15
DNA: TGCGCCAGCGGACTATCAGCAGGGGGAACCAGGGAAGCTTTCTTT
CDR3: CASGLSAGGTREAFF

size: .
D: TRBD1
V: TRBV7-2
J: TRBJ1-2
length: 13
DNA: TGTGCCAGCAGGAAGGACAGGGGGGGTGGCTACACCTTC
CDR3: CASRKDRGGGYTF

size: few
D: .
V: TRBV9
J: TRBJ2-2
length: 15
DNA: TGTGCCAGCAGTAAGGGGTTAGCGAACACCGGGGAGCTGTTTTTT
CDR3: CASSKGLANTGELFF

size: .
D: TRBD2
V: TRBV9
J: TRBJ2-3
length: 14
DNA: TGTGCCAGCAGCGTTAGCGGGAGCACAGATACGCAGTATTTT
CDR3: CASSVSGSTDTQYF

size: .
D: .
V: TRBV7-2
J: TRBJ1-3
length: 16
DNA: TGTGCCAGCAGCGCCTGGGGGGGTGGACCTGGAAACACCATATATTTT
CDR3: CASSAWGGGPGNTIYF

size: .
D: TRBD2
V: TRBV6-5
J: TRBJ2-1
length: 15
DNA: TGTGCCAGCAGCCACGGGACTAGCGCCTACAATGAGCAGTTCTTC
CDR3: CASSHGTSAYNEQFF

size: .
D: TRBD2
V: TRBV5-6
J: TRBJ2-3
length: 15
DNA: TGTGCCAGCAGCTTCCTAGCGGGGGGCAGAGATACGCAGTATTTT
CDR3: CASSFLAGGRDTQYF

size: .
D: .
V: TRBV5-1
J: TRBJ1-5
length: 15
DNA: TGCGCCAGCAGCTTGACCGGGGATACTGGGCAGCCCCAGCATTTT
CDR3: CASSLTGDTGQPQHF

size: .
D: TRBD2
V: TRBV6-5
J: TRBJ2-7
length: 14
DNA: TGTGCCAGCAGTCCGGGGACTAGTCTCTACGAGCAGTACTTC
CDR3: CASSPGTSLYEQYF

size: .
D: .
V: TRBV4-2
J: TRBJ2-7
length: 13
DNA: TGTGCCAGCAGCCCTCTGAGGGCCTACGAGCAGTACTTC
CDR3: CASSPLRAYEQYF

size: .
D: TRBD2
V: TRBV27
J: TRBJ2-5
length: 16
DNA: TGTGCCAGCAGTTGGTTAGCGGGTCTCGCCCTAGAGACCCAGTACTTC
CDR3: CASSWLAGLALETQYF

size: .
D: .
V: TRBV5-6
J: TRBJ1-5
length: 14
DNA: TGTGCCAGCAGCTTGGGCGGGGACGATCAGCCCCAGCATTTT
CDR3: CASSLGGDDQPQHF

size: once
D: .
V: TRBV5-1
J: TRBJ1-5
length: 14
DNA: TGCGCCAGCTCCCCCTTGGGGGGATGGCAGCCCCAGCATTTT
CDR3: CASSPLGGWQPQHF

size: .
D: .
V: TRBV19
J: TRBJ2-6
length: 16
DNA: TGTGCCAGTGGAAACCCCCCGGGCTCTGGGGCCAACGTCCTGACTTTC
CDR3: CASGNPPGSGANVLTF

size: .
D: TRBD1
V: TRBV7-3
J: TRBJ2-1
length: 13
DNA: TGTGCCAGCCGTCCAGGGGGCAGGGATGAGCAGTTCTTC
CDR3: CASRPGGRDEQFF

size: .
D: .
V: TRBV28
J: TRBJ1-4
length: 14
DNA: TGTGCCAGCAGCCTTGCCCGGGGTAATGAAAAACTGTTTTTT
CDR3: CASSLARGNEKLFF

size: .
D: TRBD2
V: TRBV19
J: TRBJ2-3
length: 19
DNA: TGTGCCAGTAGTATACGGACGGGATTAGCGGGACTGCGCACAGATACGCAGTATTTT
CDR3: CASSIRTGLAGLRTDTQYF

size: few
D: .
V: TRBV19
J: TRBJ2-5
length: 14
DNA: TGTGCCAGTAGTACTACTAGCAGAGAAGAGACCCAGTACTTC
CDR3: CASSTTSREETQYF

size: .
D: TRBD2
V: TRBV5-1
J: TRBJ2-3
length: 20
DNA: TGCGCCAGCAGCTGGGGACTAGCGGCGCCTGGAAAGGGGGAGGCAGATACGCAGTATTTT
CDR3: CASSWGLAAPGKGEADTQYF

size: .
D: TRBD2
V: TRBV5-4
J: TRBJ2-1
length: 14
DNA: TGTGCCAGCAGCAGAACTAGCGGGAACGATGAGCAGTTCTTC
CDR3: CASSRTSGNDEQFF